A single sample gave rise to the 19 T cell receptor beta chains below, sequenced in a study of cytomegalovirus exposure and HLA in healthy donors (TCRdb year 2017). Library method: the immunoSEQ multiplex PCR assay. The multiplex PCR relied on a mix of 60 forward primers for TCR Vbeta segments and 13 reverse primers for TCR Jbeta segments. Imported from immuneACCESS, the table was reduced by TCRdb to in-frame sequences with V and J called. These copies leave out some clones; in studies compared against another copy, an unresolved V gene accounts for under half, and the cause of the remainder is not known. The table for this sample lists roughly 100,000 clones; almost 70% of them were counted only once. The top ten clones comprise under 4% of the sample. Sequencing was performed on PBMCs. The origin of the receptors is a man aged 25 to 45 in good health and CMV-seronegative.

The V and J genes are TRBV5-5 and TRBJ2-7, with TRBD1 matching 9 bases. V shed 3 bases and J 0 bases; nucleotides not matched to a gene: 1. From germline, CDR1 is SGHKS and CDR2 YYEKEE (reference sequence). The CDR3 loop spans 14 amino acids. This CDR3 reads CASSSDRGSYEQYF. CDR3 bases: TGTGCCAGCAGCTCGGACAGGGGCTCCTACGAGCAGTACTTC.

This clone was detected only a few times. The chain uses TRBV7-9 and TRBJ1-2, with D tentatively TRBD1 (5 bases). Trimming took 5 bases from V and 4 from J, leaving 20 bases between them. Germline V gene data show CDR1 as SEHNR and CDR2 as FQNEAQ (reference sequence). This CDR3 is built from 16 residues. The CDR3 loop reads CASSRPGGAVGYGYTF. The CDR3 nucleotides read TGTGCCAGCAGCCGACCTGGCGGGGCGGTTGGCTATGGCTACACCTTC.

As concerns this clone: A junction boundary mismatches the germline segment, possibly from a read error. V and J are TRBV9 and TRBJ1-1; D may be TRBD1 (6 bases). CDR1 is SGDLS and CDR2 is YYNGEE in the germline V gene. The CDR3 has 13 amino acids. The CDR3 DNA follows: TGTGTCAGCAGCCCCTGGGGGGGGCTAGAAGCTTTCTTT. Translation: CVSSPWGGLEAFF. Based on the CDR3 plus reference TRBV9 and TRBJ1-1, the full variable domain is DSGVTQTPKHLITATGQRVTLRCSPRSGDLSVYWYQQSLDQGLQFLIQYYNGEERAKGNILERFSAQQFPDLHSELNLSSLELGDSALYFCVSSPWGGLEAFFGQGTRLTVV.

The rearrangement joins TRBV10-3 to TRBJ2-5; TRBD1 matches 8 bases. V was pared by 4 bases and J by 4 bases, with 8 bases of the junction left unmatched. The CDR3 sequence is 15 residues long. Germline loops: CDR1 ENHRY, CDR2 SYGVKD. CDR3 loop: CAISAQGAVRETQYF. The CDR3 coding sequence is TGTGCCATCAGTGCTCAGGGGGCGGTTAGAGAGACCCAGTACTTC.

The CDR3, as DNA: TGTGCGGGCCTTGGGGGACAACTCCTCGGCGCCTACGAGCAGTACTTC. Amino acid sequence: CAGLGGQLLGAYEQYF. V is TRBV27 and J is TRBJ2-7; D might be TRBD1 (6 bases). This CDR3 region has 16 residues. Germline loops: CDR1 MNHEY, CDR2 SMNVEV (reference sequence).

This sequence joins TRBV7-2 and TRBJ2-6; no definite D call. The CDR3 has 17 amino acids. Trimming shortened V by 3 bases and J by 4 bases, and 16 bases separated the two germline ends. Germline V CDR1 and CDR2: SGHTA, FQGNSA. For the CDR3, the DNA is TGTGCCAGCAGCTTCACCGGTTCAACGCTAGGGGCCAACGTCCTGACTTTC. Residues: CASSFTGSTLGANVLTF.

The V and J genes are TRBV10-3 and TRBJ2-5; D remains ambiguous. The germline V and J ends were trimmed by 8 bases and 4 bases, with 23 bases remaining between them. Germline V gene lookup returns CDR1 ENHRY and CDR2 SYGVKD. This CDR3 contains 16 residues. The CDR3 DNA reads TGTGCCATCGGTCGAAGGCGGCTAACCGAACGAGAGACCCAGTACTTC. Amino acids: CAIGRRRLTERETQYF.

This clone was counted a single time. V usage is TRBV4-1 and J usage is TRBJ2-7; 7 bases agree with TRBD2. The CDR3 contains 13 residues. The ends lost 1 base at V and 4 bases at J; junction bases unmatched: 1. Germline V CDR1 and CDR2: MGHRA, YSYEKL. The CDR3 protein is CASSQVGGYEQYF. In nucleotides, the CDR3 is TGCGCCAGCAGCCAAGTGGGGGGGTACGAGCAGTACTTC.

The V and J genes are TRBV7-6 and TRBJ1-4; tentatively, D is TRBD1 (6 bases). Deletions cut 1 base from V and 6 bases from J, with 18 bases between. CDR1 is SGHVS and CDR2 is FNYEAQ in the germline V gene. The CDR3 is 17 amino acids. CDR3: CASSLDEGGPIDEKLFF. For the CDR3, the DNA is TGTGCCAGCAGCTTAGATGAGGGGGGGCCCATTGATGAAAAACTGTTTTTT.

The chain joins TRBV28 to TRBJ1-6, with 9 positions matching TRBD1. Per the germline V gene, CDR1 is MDHEN and CDR2 is SYDVKM. With 5 bases clipped from V and 9 bases from J, the junction kept 5 bases outside the gene matches. The CDR3 is 14 residues long. Here the CDR3 reads CASSAGTGTSPLHF. CDR3 sequence (DNA): TGTGCCAGCAGTGCCGGGACAGGGACTTCACCCCTCCACTTT.

The chain joins TRBV6-1 to TRBJ2-1; possible D gene TRBD2, 5 bases. This CDR3 is 14 amino acids long. V lost 8 bases and J lost 3, with 14 bases in between. From germline, CDR1 is MNHNS and CDR2 SASEGT. The CDR3 coding sequence is TGTGCCAGCGGAAGAGGACTCGGCTACAATGAGCAGTTCTTC. This codes for CASGRGLGYNEQFF.

The CDR3 DNA sequence: TGCGCCAGCAGCTTGGCTAGCGGGAGCTACGAGCAGTACTTC. Amino acids: CASSLASGSYEQYF. This chain joins TRBV5-1 and TRBJ2-7; TRBD2 matches 10 bases. CDR1 is SGHRS, CDR2 YFSETQ, per germline. Germline trimming cut 0 bases from V and 3 bases from J; bases unmatched to any gene: 0. This CDR3 has 14 amino acids.

The chain links TRBV7-8 to TRBJ1-2; 9 nucleotides line up with TRBD1. V lost 5 bases and J lost 5; bases outside the gene matches: 6. The CDR3 has 14 residues. Germline loops: CDR1 SGHVS, CDR2 FQNEAQ. CDR3 region: CASSADRGAYGYTF. Here the CDR3 DNA reads TGTGCCAGCAGCGCAGACAGGGGGGCATATGGCTACACCTTC. Full variable domain (missing parts from reference TRBV7-8 and TRBJ1-2): GAGVSQSPRYKVAKRGQDVALRCDPISGHVSLFWYQQALGQGPEFLTYFQNEAQLDKSGLPSDRFFAERPEGSVSTLKIQRTQQEDSAVYLCASSADRGAYGYTFGSGTRLTVV.

This clone was counted only a few times. The chain carries TRBV18 and TRBJ2-1; 8 nucleotides match TRBD2. The trim removed 6 bases at V and 5 bases at J, leaving 9 bases unmatched. This CDR3 region has 15 residues. Germline V lookup: CDR1 KGHSH, CDR2 LQKENI. The CDR3 DNA is TGTGCCAGCTCCCGAGCGGGAGCGACCGACAATGAGCAGTTCTTC. This gives the protein CASSRAGATDNEQFF.

The chain recombines TRBV20-1 with TRBJ2-7; D unclear. CDR1 DFQATT and CDR2 SNEGSKA come from the germline V gene (reference sequence). This CDR3 is 11 amino acids long. V lost 4 bases, J lost 1 base, and 5 bases lay in between. DNA for the CDR3: TGCAGTGCTACCGGTTCCTACGAGCAGTACTTC. Protein: CSATGSYEQYF.

The chain is built from TRBV19 and TRBJ2-5, with D possibly matching TRBD1 (7 bases). The length of the CDR3 is 16 residues. CDR1 and CDR2 (germline): LNHDA, SQIVND (reference sequence). Trimming shortened V by 1 base and J by 6 bases, and 18 bases separated the two germline ends. CDR3: CASSIGQGDGRKTQYF. CDR3 coding DNA: TGTGCCAGTAGTATAGGACAGGGAGATGGGAGGAAGACCCAGTACTTC.

This chain uses TRBV12-2 with TRBJ1-1; the listed D gene, TRBD1, was not tested against the DNA. TRBV12-2 is a known pseudogene. The CDR3 spans 13 residues. CDR3 in DNA: TGTGCAAGTCGCTTTCAGGGGAGCACTGAAGCTTTCTTT. It yields the protein CASRFQGSTEAFF.

This clone was picked up a small number of times. This sequence joins TRBV19 and TRBJ2-3; 7 bases align to TRBD1. The CDR3 has 15 amino acids. From germline, CDR1 is LNHDA and CDR2 SQIVND (reference sequence). V shed 3 bases and J 2 bases; nucleotides not matched to a gene: 5. CDR3 DNA: TGTGCCAGTAGTATCAGGACAGGTTACACAGATACGCAGTATTTT. Translation gives CASSIRTGYTDTQYF.

The chain employs TRBV14 and TRBJ1-1; D might be TRBD1 (6 bases). The CDR3 loop spans 16 amino acids. Looked up from germline, CDR1 is SGHDN and CDR2 is FVKESK. Trimming took off 2 bases at V and 0 bases at J, with 13 bases between the two ends. As DNA, the CDR3 is TGTGCCAGCAGCCAAACAGGGAGGGGGATGAACACTGAAGCTTTCTTT. Its translation: CASSQTGRGMNTEAFF.